This passage covers 23 T cell receptor beta chains from one sample sequenced in a study of blood T cells in healthy people across ages (dated by TCRdb to 2015 to 2017). Libraries were built with 5' RACE. TCRdb records Illumina HiSeq 2500 as the sequencer. A second PCR of about 7 to 12 cycles was performed with a sample-barcoded 5' primer and a J-beta primer mix. The raw public data were reprocessed by TCRdb itself: fastp quality trimming at Q25, MiXCR clonotype calling, in-frame beta chains only. For every CDR3 protein sequence, its rows merge into one entry that carries the most common genes and DNA. Across this sample there are about 1,800,000 distinct CDR3 sequences, with 28% seen only once. Of the sample, 7.7% falls within the top ten clones. Input material: blood. The receptors originated from a woman aged 25 to 39 in good health.

This clonotype was seen a handful of times. V is TRBV20-1 and J is TRBJ1-6; TRBD1 might be the D (5 bases). The CDR3 totals 14 residues. CDR1 and CDR2 (germline): DFQATT, SNEGSKA (reference sequence). V lost 1 base and J lost 7, with 11 bases in between. CDR3 protein: CSARAGDGNSPLHF. The DNA of the CDR3 is TGCAGTGCTAGAGCCGGGGACGGAAATTCACCCCTCCACTTT.

The V call is TRBV7-6, the J call TRBJ1-1; TRBD1 aligns across 8 bases. CDR3 length: 12 residues. The ends lost 5 bases at V and 6 bases at J; junction bases unmatched: 2. Germline V gives CDR1 SGHVS, CDR2 FNYEAQ. The CDR3 reads CASSTGGPEAFF. The DNA for the CDR3 is TGTGCCAGCAGCACAGGGGGGCCTGAAGCTTTCTTT.

This rearrangement joins TRBV2 to TRBJ2-4; D not resolved. The J call is in doubt because the DNA end fits TRBJ2-7 better. This CDR3 contains 13 residues. The germline V gene has CDR1 SNHLY and CDR2 FYNNEI. The CDR3 spells CAYVPHPSDEQYF. The CDR3 DNA sequence: TGTGCCTACGTCCCCCACCCGTCTGACGAGCAGTACTTC.

J is TRBJ2-5 and V is TRBV9; D is tentatively TRBD1 or TRBD2 (5 bases each). Per the germline V gene, CDR1 is SGDLS and CDR2 is YYNGEE. V was cut by 1 base and J by 11 bases, with 18 bases left in between. The CDR3 has 14 residues. CDR3 amino acids: CASSVTTGGNEQYF. CDR3 coding DNA: TGTGCCAGCAGCGTAACTACAGGAGGCAATGAGCAGTACTTC.

This clonotype has at least ten counts. This chain's CDR3 is CASSSVLAGQNNYGYTF. In DNA, the CDR3 is TGTGCCAGCAGCTCCGTGCTGGCGGGGCAGAATAACTATGGCTACACCTTC. The V gene is TRBV11-2, the J gene TRBJ1-2; D is possibly TRBD1 (5 bases). The CDR3 contains 17 residues. Germline CDR1 and CDR2: SGHAT and FQNNGV. Trimming cost V 4 bases and J 1 base, with 19 bases left between them.

The rearrangement links TRBV14 to TRBJ2-7; the D is unclear. CDR3 length: 13 residues. Trimming took off 6 bases at V and 4 bases at J, with 13 bases between the two ends. The V gene's germline CDR1 is SGHDN and CDR2 FVKESK. The CDR3 DNA is TGTGCCAGCAGTCACTCATACATGTACGAGCAGTACTTC. Amino acid sequence: CASSHSYMYEQYF. The full variable domain, in which reference TRBV14 and TRBJ2-7 provide the parts outside the CDR3, is EAGVTQFPSHSVIEKGQTVTLRCDPISGHDNLYWYRRVMGKEIKFLLHFVKESKQDESGMPNNRFLAERTGGTYSTLKVQPAELEDSGVYFCASSHSYMYEQYFGPGTRLTVT.

The chain has TRBV20-1 and TRBJ2-1; D might be TRBD1 or TRBD2, each matching 5 bases. CDR3 length: 15 residues. Germline V gives CDR1 DFQATT, CDR2 SNEGSKA (reference sequence). V lost 0 bases and J 2 bases, leaving 11 bases between the germline ends. CDR3 DNA: TGCAGTGCTAGAGACGTCGGGACCCCCTACAATGAGCAGTTCTTC. Protein product: CSARDVGTPYNEQFF.

This clonotype was recorded a few times. J is TRBJ1-2 and V is TRBV5-1, with D possibly being TRBD1 (5 bases). Trimming removed 1 base at V and 3 bases at J, with 16 bases between. The CDR3 has 16 amino acids. Germline V CDR1 and CDR2: SGHRS, YFSETQ. CDR3 protein: CASSLTKGAQDYGYTF. The CDR3 coding sequence is TGCGCCAGCAGCTTGACGAAAGGGGCGCAAGACTATGGCTACACCTTC.

This clonotype was found a few times. The chain is built from TRBV2 and TRBJ2-2; 9 nucleotides align to TRBD1. In germline, CDR1 is SNHLY, CDR2 FYNNEI. V trimming: 7 bases; J trimming: 4 bases; junction bases outside the gene matches: 4. This CDR3 is built from 14 residues. CDR3 residues: CASTQGAGTGELFF. The CDR3 DNA is TGTGCCAGCACACAGGGGGCGGGCACCGGGGAGCTGTTTTTT.

Regarding this clonotype: The CDR3 end shows no conserved phenylalanine or tryptophan, and so a read error is likely. The V call is TRBV5-1, the J call TRBJ1-1; 7 nucleotides align to TRBD1. J gave up 11 bases and V 0 bases, and 7 bases lay outside the gene matches. Germline lookup yields CDR1 SGHRS and CDR2 YFSETQ. The CDR3 extends over 13 amino acids. CDR3 in amino acids: CASSLATGARAFC. CDR3 sequence (DNA): TGCGCCAGCAGCTTGGCCACAGGGGCGCGGGCTTTCTGT.

This chain joins TRBV7-9 and TRBJ2-7, with 10 bases lining up with TRBD2. V was clipped by 4 bases and J by 2 bases; unmatched bases: 5. Germline CDR1 reads SEHNR; CDR2 reads FQNEAQ (reference sequence). The CDR3 runs 15 residues. DNA of the CDR3: TGTGCCAGCAGCTCAACTAGCGGGGCTCCCTACGAGCAGTACTTC. It specifies CASSSTSGAPYEQYF.

This clonotype has only a few counts. J is TRBJ2-3 and V is TRBV30, with a weak D call TRBD1 (6 bases). Germline V gene sequence: CDR1 GTSNPN, CDR2 SVGIG (reference sequence). Trimming left V 2 bases short and J 5 bases short, with 11 bases between. The CDR3 covers 13 residues. CDR3 amino acids: CAWSYGQIDTQYF. The CDR3 region has the DNA TGTGCCTGGAGTTACGGACAGATAGATACGCAGTATTTT.

This clonotype was observed at least ten times. V and J are TRBV2 and TRBJ2-3; 8 bases match TRBD2. The CDR3 has 14 amino acids. Germline lookup yields CDR1 SNHLY and CDR2 FYNNEI. V was pared by 10 bases and J by 1 base, with 7 bases of the junction left unmatched. The CDR3 sequence: CATNGAGGTDTQYF. CDR3 nucleotide sequence: TGTGCCACCAACGGAGCGGGGGGCACAGATACGCAGTATTTT. Supplemented by reference TRBV2 and TRBJ2-3, the full variable domain reads EPEVTQTPSHQVTQMGQEVILRCVPISNHLYFYWYRQILGQKVEFLVSFYNNEISEKSEIFDDQFSVERPDGSNFTLKIRSTKLEDSAMYFCATNGAGGTDTQYFGPGTRLTVL.

Worth noting for this clonotype: Lacking the conserved final phenylalanine or tryptophan, this CDR3 likely reflects a read error. The chain has TRBV5-1 and TRBJ2-5, with 7 bases identical to TRBD1. CDR3 length: 13 amino acids. The germline gives CDR1 SGHRS, CDR2 YFSETQ. V dropped 2 bases and J dropped 5; count of bases not matched to a gene: 3. The CDR3 is CASSLDREETQYV. The CDR3 nucleotides are TGCGCCAGCAGCTTAGACAGGGAGGAGACCCAGTACGTC.

The V and J genes are TRBV4-3 and TRBJ2-2; TRBD1 is a possible D gene (5 bases). CDR3 length equals 15 residues. Deletions cut 5 bases from V and 3 bases from J, with 13 bases between. The V gene's germline CDR1 is LGHNA and CDR2 YSLEER. CDR3 loop: CASSSDTWYTGELFF. Here the CDR3 DNA reads TGCGCCAGCAGCTCGGACACCTGGTACACCGGGGAGCTGTTTTTT.

In this sample, this clonotype turned up a few times. V usage is TRBV3-1 and J usage is TRBJ2-5, with D unresolved. The CDR3 has 17 residues. V dropped 1 base and J dropped 2 bases, with 17 bases sitting between them. CDR1 LGHDT and CDR2 YNNKEL come from the germline V gene (reference sequence). The CDR3 DNA is TGTGCCAGCAGCCAAGGCCGCTCCCTCAGCTATCAAGAGACCCAGTACTTC. The encoded protein is CASSQGRSLSYQETQYF.

The sample holds a few counts of this clonotype. The chain's CDR3 is CSVLTQTNYGYTF. The CDR3 nucleotides are TGCAGCGTTTTGACTCAGACTAACTATGGCTACACCTTC. The J gene is TRBJ1-2, the V gene TRBV29-1; D not certain. Germline CDR1 and CDR2: SQVTM and ANQGSEA. With 5 bases removed from V and 0 bases from J, the gap between germline ends came to 10 bases. The CDR3 runs 13 residues.

This clonotype occurred a few times. This chain joins TRBV14 and TRBJ2-1; D might be TRBD1 (5 bases). Trimming stripped 0 bases from V and 2 bases from J, with 8 bases between. The CDR3 runs to 15 residues. Germline CDR1 reads SGHDN; CDR2 reads FVKESK. The CDR3 sequence: CASSQDRVAYNEQFF. The DNA for the CDR3 is TGTGCCAGCAGCCAAGACAGGGTGGCCTACAATGAGCAGTTCTTC.

At least ten counts were recorded for this clonotype. The gene calls are TRBV6-5 and TRBJ1-2; TRBD1 is a possible D gene (5 bases). CDR3 length: 13 amino acids. The V end lost 10 bases, the J end lost 6 bases, and 18 bases lay between the germline ends. Germline V gives CDR1 MNHEY, CDR2 SVGAGI. The CDR3 sequence: CATRTGAVDGYTF. Written as DNA, the CDR3 is TGTGCCACCCGTACCGGGGCCGTTGATGGCTACACCTTC.

In this sample, this clonotype turned up many times. The V call is TRBV10-3, the J call TRBJ2-5, with TRBD2 matching over 10 bases. Germline assignment: CDR1 ENHRY and CDR2 SYGVKD. The CDR3 covers 17 residues. Losses at the gene ends were 0 bases for V and 1 base for J; bases not matched to a gene: 5. The CDR3 DNA sequence: TGTGCCATCAGTGAGTCGGAAAAGCGGGGGGGCCAAGAGACCCAGTACTTC. This gives the protein CAISESEKRGGQETQYF.

This chain links TRBV20-1 with TRBJ2-2; D ambiguous. CDR3 size: 14 residues. Germline-derived CDR1 and CDR2 are DFQATT and SNEGSKA (reference sequence). V lost 0 bases and J lost 6, with 11 bases in between. The CDR3 nucleotides are TGCAGTGCTAGAGATCGTGGGGATCCCGGGGAGCTGTTTTTT. It translates to CSARDRGDPGELFF.

As concerns this clonotype: This clone may be a read error of a much larger clone one base away. This chain connects TRBV7-2 to TRBJ2-7; 9 bases are shared with TRBD2. The J segment lost 4 bases and the V segment lost 7 bases, leaving 11 bases of the junction unmatched. The CDR3 is 15 residues long. The germline V gene encodes CDR1 SGHTA and CDR2 FQGNSA. The CDR3 region is CASNSPSTSGYEQYF. In DNA form, the CDR3 reads TGTGCCAGCAACTCCCCGTCGACTAGCGGTTACGAGCAGTACTTC.

This clonotype was observed a handful of times. The chain uses TRBV15 and TRBJ2-1; 7 bases align to TRBD1. Germline V gene lookup returns CDR1 LNHNV and CDR2 YYDKDF (reference sequence). With V trimmed by 5 bases and J by 6 bases, 10 bases remained unmatched. The CDR3 consists of 15 residues. The CDR3 loop reads CATSYTQGTFNEQFF. The CDR3 region has the DNA TGTGCCACCAGCTACACACAGGGGACATTCAATGAGCAGTTCTTC.